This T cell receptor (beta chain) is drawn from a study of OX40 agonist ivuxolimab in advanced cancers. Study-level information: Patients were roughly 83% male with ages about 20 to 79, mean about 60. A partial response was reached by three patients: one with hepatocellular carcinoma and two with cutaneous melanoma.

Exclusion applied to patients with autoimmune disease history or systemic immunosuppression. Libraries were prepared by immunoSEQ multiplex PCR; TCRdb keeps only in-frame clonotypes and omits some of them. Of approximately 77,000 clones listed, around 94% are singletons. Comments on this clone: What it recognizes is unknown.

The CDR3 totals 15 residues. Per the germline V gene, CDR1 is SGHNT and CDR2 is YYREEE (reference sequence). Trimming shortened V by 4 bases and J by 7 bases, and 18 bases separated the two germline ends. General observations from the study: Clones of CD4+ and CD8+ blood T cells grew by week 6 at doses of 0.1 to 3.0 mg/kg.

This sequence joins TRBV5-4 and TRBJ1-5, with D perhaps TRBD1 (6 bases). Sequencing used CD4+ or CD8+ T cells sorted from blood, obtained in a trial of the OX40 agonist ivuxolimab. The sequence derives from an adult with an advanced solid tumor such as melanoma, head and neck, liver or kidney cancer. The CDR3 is CASSLNPGADQPQHF. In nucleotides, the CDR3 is TGTGCCAGCAGCCTCAACCCAGGGGCAGACCAGCCCCAGCATTTT. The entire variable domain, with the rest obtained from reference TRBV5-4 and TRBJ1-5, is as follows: ETGVTQSPTHLIKTRGQQVTLRCSSQSGHNTVSWYQQALGQGPQFIFQYYREEENGRGNFPPRFSGLQFPNYSSELNVNALELDDSALYLCASSLNPGADQPQHFGDGTRLSIL.